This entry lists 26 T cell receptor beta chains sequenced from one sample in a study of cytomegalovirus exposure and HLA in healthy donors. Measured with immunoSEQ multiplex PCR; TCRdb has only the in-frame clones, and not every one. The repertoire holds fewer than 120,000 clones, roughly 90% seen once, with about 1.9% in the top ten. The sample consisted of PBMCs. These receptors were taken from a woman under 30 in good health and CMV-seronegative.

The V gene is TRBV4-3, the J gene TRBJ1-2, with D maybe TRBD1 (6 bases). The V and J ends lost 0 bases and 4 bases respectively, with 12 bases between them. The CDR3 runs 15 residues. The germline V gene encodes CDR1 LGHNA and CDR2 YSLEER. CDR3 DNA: TGCGCCAGCAGCCAAGATCACAGGGCCTTCTATGGCTACACCTTC. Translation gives CASSQDHRAFYGYTF.

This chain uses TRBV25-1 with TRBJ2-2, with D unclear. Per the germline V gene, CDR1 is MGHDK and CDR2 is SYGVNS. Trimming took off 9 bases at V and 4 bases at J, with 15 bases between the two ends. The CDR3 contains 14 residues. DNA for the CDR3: TGTGCCAGTCGACCCGAGGCTAGCACCGGGGAGCTGTTTTTT. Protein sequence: CASRPEASTGELFF.

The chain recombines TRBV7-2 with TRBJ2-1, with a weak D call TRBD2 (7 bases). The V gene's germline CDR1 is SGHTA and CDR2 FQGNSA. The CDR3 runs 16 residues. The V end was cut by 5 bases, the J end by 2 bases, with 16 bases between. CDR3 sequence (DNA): TGTGCCAGCAGCGAGAGGGGGACTACAACCTACAATGAGCAGTTCTTC. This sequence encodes CASSERGTTTYNEQFF.

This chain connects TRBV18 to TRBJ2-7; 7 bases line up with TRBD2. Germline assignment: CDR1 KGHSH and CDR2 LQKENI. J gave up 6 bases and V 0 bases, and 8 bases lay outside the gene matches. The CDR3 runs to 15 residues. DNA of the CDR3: TGTGCCAGCTCACCACCGTTGCGCAGGGAGGGCGAGCAGTACTTC. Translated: CASSPPLRREGEQYF.

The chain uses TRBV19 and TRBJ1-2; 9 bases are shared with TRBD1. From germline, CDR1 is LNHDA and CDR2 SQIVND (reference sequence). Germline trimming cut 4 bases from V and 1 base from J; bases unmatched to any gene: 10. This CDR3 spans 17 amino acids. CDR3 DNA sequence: TGTGCCAGTAGTACCCGGACAGGGGTAAAAAATAACTATGGCTACACCTTC. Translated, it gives CASSTRTGVKNNYGYTF.

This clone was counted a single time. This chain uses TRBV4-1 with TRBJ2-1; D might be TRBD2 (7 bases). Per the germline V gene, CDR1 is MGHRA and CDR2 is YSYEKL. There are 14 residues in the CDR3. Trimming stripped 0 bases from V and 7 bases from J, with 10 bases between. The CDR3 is CASSQERGGNEQFF. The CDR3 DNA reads TGCGCCAGCAGCCAAGAAAGGGGGGGGAATGAGCAGTTCTTC.

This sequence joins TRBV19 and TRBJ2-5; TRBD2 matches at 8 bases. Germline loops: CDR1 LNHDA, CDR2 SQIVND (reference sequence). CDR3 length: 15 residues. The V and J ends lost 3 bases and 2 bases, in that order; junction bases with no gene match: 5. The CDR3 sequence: CASSIGRAGQETQYF. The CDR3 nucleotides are TGTGCCAGTAGTATCGGGAGGGCGGGACAAGAGACCCAGTACTTC.

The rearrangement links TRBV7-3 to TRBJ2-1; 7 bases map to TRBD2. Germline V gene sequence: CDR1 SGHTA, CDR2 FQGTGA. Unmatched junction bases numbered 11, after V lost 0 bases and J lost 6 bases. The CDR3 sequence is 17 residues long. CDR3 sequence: CASSLTRASGPSNEQFF. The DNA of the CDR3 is TGTGCCAGCAGCTTAACGCGGGCTAGCGGTCCCTCCAATGAGCAGTTCTTC.

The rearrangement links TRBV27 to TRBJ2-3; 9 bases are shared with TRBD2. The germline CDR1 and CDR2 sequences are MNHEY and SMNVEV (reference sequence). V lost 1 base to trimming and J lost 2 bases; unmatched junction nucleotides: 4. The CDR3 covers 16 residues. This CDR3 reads CASSLWASGNTDTQYF. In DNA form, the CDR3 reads TGTGCCAGCAGTTTATGGGCTAGCGGGAACACAGATACGCAGTATTTT.

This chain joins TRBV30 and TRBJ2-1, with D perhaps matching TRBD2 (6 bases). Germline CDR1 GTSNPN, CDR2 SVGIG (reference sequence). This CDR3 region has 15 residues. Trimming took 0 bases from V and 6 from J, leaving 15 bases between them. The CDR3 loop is CAWSVVRGNINEQFF. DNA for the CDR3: TGTGCCTGGAGTGTGGTGCGGGGAAATATCAATGAGCAGTTCTTC.

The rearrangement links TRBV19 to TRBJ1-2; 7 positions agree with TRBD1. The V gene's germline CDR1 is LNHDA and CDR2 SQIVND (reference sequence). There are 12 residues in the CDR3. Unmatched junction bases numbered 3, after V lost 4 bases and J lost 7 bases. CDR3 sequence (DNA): TGTGCCAGTAGTACAGGACAGGTTGGCTACACCTTC. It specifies CASSTGQVGYTF.

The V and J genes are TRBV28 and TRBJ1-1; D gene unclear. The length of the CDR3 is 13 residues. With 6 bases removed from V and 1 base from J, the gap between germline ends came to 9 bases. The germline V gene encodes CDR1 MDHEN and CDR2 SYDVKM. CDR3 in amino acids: CASSPPRNTEAFF. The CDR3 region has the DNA TGTGCCAGCAGCCCCCCGCGGAACACTGAAGCTTTCTTT.

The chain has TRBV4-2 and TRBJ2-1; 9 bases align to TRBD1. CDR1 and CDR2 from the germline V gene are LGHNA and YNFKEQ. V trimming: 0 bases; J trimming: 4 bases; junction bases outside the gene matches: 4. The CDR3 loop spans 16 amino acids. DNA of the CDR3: TGTGCCAGCAGCCAAGATACAGGGGGCGCGTACAATGAGCAGTTCTTC. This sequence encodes CASSQDTGGAYNEQFF.

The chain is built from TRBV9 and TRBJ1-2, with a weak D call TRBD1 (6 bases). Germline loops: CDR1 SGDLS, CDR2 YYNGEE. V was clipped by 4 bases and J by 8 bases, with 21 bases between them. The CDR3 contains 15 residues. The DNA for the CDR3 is TGTGCCAGCAGCCCGAATGGCGGGGGCCGCTGGGGCTACACCTTC. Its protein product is CASSPNGGGRWGYTF.

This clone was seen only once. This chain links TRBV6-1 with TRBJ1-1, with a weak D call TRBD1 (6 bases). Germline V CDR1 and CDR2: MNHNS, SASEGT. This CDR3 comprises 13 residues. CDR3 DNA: TGTGTCCACTTACAGGGTCCAAACTCCCAAGCTTTCTTT. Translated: CVHLQGPNSQAFF.

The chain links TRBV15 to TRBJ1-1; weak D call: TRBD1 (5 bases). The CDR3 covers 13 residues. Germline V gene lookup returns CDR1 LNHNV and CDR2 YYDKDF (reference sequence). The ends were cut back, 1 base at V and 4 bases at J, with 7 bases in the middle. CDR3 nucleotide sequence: TGTGCCACCAGCAGAGCCCAGGGCACTGAAGCTTTCTTT. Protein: CATSRAQGTEAFF.

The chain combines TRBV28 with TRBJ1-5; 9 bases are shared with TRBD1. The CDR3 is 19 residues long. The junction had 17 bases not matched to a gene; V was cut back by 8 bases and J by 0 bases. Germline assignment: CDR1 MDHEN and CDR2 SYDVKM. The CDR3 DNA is TGTGCCAGCTACCATGACAGGGGGAAGATGGGAGCTAGCAATCAGCCCCAGCATTTT. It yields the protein CASYHDRGKMGASNQPQHF. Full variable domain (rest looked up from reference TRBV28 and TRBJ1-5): DVKVTQSSRYLVKRTGEKVFLECVQDMDHENMFWYRQDPGLGLRLIYFSYDVKMKEKGDIPEGYSVSREKKERFSLILESASTNQTSMYLCASYHDRGKMGASNQPQHFGDGTRLSIL.

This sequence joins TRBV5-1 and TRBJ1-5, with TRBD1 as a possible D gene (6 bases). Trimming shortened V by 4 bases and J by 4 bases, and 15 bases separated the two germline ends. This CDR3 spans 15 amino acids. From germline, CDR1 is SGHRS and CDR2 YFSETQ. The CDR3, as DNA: TGCGCCAGCAGCGCCGGGGGGGGCGCGAATCAGCCCCAGCATTTT. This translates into CASSAGGGANQPQHF.

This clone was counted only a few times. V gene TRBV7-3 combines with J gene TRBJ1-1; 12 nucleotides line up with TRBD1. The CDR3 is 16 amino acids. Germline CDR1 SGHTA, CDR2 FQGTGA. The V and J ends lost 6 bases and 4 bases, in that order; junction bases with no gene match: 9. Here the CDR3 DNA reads TGTGCCAGCAGGCCTTCGGGACAGGGGGCGCTCACTGAAGCTTTCTTT. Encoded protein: CASRPSGQGALTEAFF.

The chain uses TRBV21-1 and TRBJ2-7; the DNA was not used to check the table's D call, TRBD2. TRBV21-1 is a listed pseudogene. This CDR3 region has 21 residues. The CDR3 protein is CASSNFSGGEVAGECSYEQYF. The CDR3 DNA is TGTGCCAGCAGCAACTTCTCAGGGGGCGAAGTAGCGGGGGAGTGCTCCTACGAGCAGTACTTC.

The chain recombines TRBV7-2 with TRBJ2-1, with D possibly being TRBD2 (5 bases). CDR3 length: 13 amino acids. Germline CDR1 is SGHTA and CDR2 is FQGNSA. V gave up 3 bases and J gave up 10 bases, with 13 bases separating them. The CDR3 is CASSFSHPGEQFF. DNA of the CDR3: TGTGCCAGCAGCTTCTCTCACCCGGGGGAGCAGTTCTTC.

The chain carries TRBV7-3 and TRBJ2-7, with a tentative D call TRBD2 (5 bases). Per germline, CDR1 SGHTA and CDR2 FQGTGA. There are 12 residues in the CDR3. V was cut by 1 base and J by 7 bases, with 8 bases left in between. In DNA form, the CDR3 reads TGTGCCAGCAGCTTAAATACGGGGGAGCAGTACTTC. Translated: CASSLNTGEQYF. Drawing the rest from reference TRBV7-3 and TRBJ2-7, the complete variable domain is GAGVSQTPSNKVTEKGKYVELRCDPISGHTALYWYRQSLGQGPEFLIYFQGTGAADDSGLPNDRFFAVRPEGSVSTLKIQRTERGDSAVYLCASSLNTGEQYFGPGTRLTVT.

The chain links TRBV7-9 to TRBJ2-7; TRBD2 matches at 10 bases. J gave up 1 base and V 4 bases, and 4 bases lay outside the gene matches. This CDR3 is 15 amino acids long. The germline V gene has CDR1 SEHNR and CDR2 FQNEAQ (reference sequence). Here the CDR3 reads CASSYPAGGSYEQYF. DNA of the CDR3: TGTGCCAGCAGCTACCCAGCGGGAGGGTCCTACGAGCAGTACTTC.

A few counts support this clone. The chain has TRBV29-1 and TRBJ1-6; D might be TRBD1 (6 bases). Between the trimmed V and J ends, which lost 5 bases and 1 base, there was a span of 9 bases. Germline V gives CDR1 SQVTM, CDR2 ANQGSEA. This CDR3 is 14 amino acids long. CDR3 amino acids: CSVRQESYNSPLHF. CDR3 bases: TGCAGCGTTCGACAGGAGTCCTATAATTCACCCCTCCACTTT.

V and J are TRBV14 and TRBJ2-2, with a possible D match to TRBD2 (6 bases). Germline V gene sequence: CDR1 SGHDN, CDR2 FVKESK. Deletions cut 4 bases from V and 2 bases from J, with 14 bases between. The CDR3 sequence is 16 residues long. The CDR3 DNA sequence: TGTGCCAGCAGCCCAGCGGGCGCCACCAACACCGGGGAGCTGTTTTTT. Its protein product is CASSPAGATNTGELFF. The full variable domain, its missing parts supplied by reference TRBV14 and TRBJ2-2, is EAGVTQFPSHSVIEKGQTVTLRCDPISGHDNLYWYRRVMGKEIKFLLHFVKESKQDESGMPNNRFLAERTGGTYSTLKVQPAELEDSGVYFCASSPAGATNTGELFFGEGSRLTVL.

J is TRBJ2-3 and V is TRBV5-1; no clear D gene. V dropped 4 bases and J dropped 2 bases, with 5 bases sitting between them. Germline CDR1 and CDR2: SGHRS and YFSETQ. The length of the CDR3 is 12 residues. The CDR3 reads CASSLFTDTQYF. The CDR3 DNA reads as TGCGCCAGCAGCCTTTTCACAGATACGCAGTATTTT.